The clone carrying this T cell receptor beta chain appeared a few times. No antigen is known for it. Through Arm-PCR of CDR3 regions and iRepertoire HTBI primers, TCR beta libraries were built. TCRdb re-called the multiplex PCR reads with MiXCR, one entry per CDR3 protein. This sample has 200,000 to 250,000 distinct CDR3 sequences, with 20% to 25% found just once. Time point: newly diagnosed GD, antithyroid drugs for less than 3 months. From RNA extracted from PBMCs, the TCR library was made. It was an endocrinology department in Xi'an, China, that provided the patients. V lost 0 bases and J 2 bases, leaving 11 bases between the germline ends. CDR1 and CDR2 from the germline V gene are MNHEY and SVGEGT. CDR3 size: 16 residues. These data are taken from a study of regulatory T cells in long-lasting Graves disease. Study-level results: Whereas around 970 public clonotypes were shared by new patients, persistent patients shared more, at 2,500 to 3,000. Newly diagnosed disease favored TRBV20-1 and TRBJ2-1 over persistent disease.

The TCR was taken from a female donor with Graves disease. V and J are TRBV6-2 or TRBV6-3 and TRBJ2-1, with a tentative D call TRBD2 (7 bases). Sequencing was performed on peripheral blood mononuclear cells (PBMCs), taken at new diagnosis, from a patient treated with antithyroid drugs. In DNA, the CDR3 is TGTGCCAGCAGTTACTCAGGGGGGGGGGCCTACAATGAGCAGTTCTTC. This translates into CASSYSGGGAYNEQFF.